Shown below are 27 T cell receptor beta chains from a single sample sequenced in a study of chemoradiotherapy in HPV16-positive cancers. The method was immunoSEQ multiplex PCR; TCRdb's version includes in-frame clones alone and lacks a portion of them. Of 13,000 or so clones in the sample, roughly 90% are singletons; the top ten hold over 2%. Here the sequenced sample was blood, taken from a patient who underwent chemoradiotherapy. The receptors originated from a human donor with HPV-associated anogenital cancer.

V is TRBV18 and J is TRBJ1-2; 8 positions match TRBD1. The V gene end was trimmed by 3 bases and the J gene end by 3 bases; junction bases not matched to a gene: 0. Germline V gene data show CDR1 as KGHSH and CDR2 as LQKENI. CDR3 length: 13 amino acids. DNA of the CDR3: TGTGCCAGCTCACCGGACAGGGACTATGGCTACACCTTC. This translates into CASSPDRDYGYTF.

The chain employs TRBV5-5 and TRBJ2-5; TRBD2 matches 7 bases. Unmatched junction bases numbered 4, after V lost 1 base and J lost 1 base. Germline assignment: CDR1 SGHKS and CDR2 YYEKEE (reference sequence). The CDR3 loop spans 15 amino acids. Here the CDR3 DNA reads TGTGCCAGCAGCTTGCCAGCGGGAAGCCAAGAGACCCAGTACTTC. This sequence encodes CASSLPAGSQETQYF.

The chain links TRBV5-1 to TRBJ1-6; 10 bases align to TRBD1. The CDR3 is 15 amino acids. Germline V gene lookup returns CDR1 SGHRS and CDR2 YFSETQ. J gave up 9 bases and V 2 bases, and 5 bases lay outside the gene matches. DNA of the CDR3: TGCGCCAGCAGCTTCGGGACAGGGGAGAGTTCACCCCTCCACTTT. This codes for CASSFGTGESSPLHF.

This chain joins TRBV19 and TRBJ1-4; D may be TRBD1 (6 bases). The germline V gene encodes CDR1 LNHDA and CDR2 SQIVND (reference sequence). This CDR3 has 15 residues. The ends were cut back, 0 bases at V and 8 bases at J, with 13 bases in the middle. This CDR3 is CASSIEDRREEKLFF. CDR3 nucleotides: TGTGCCAGTAGTATAGAAGACAGGCGTGAAGAAAAACTGTTTTTT. Based on the CDR3 plus reference TRBV19 and TRBJ1-4, the full variable domain is DGGITQSPKYLFRKEGQNVTLSCEQNLNHDAMYWYRQDPGQGLRLIYYSQIVNDFQKGDIAEGYSVSREKKESFPLTVTSAQKNPTAFYLCASSIEDRREEKLFFGSGTQLSVL.

The gene calls are TRBV19 and TRBJ2-4; 8 bases are shared with TRBD1. The CDR3 consists of 16 residues. Germline lookup yields CDR1 LNHDA and CDR2 SQIVND (reference sequence). J was trimmed by 6 bases and V by 10 bases; bases with no gene match: 17. CDR3 loop: CATRSTGQGAGNIQYF. The CDR3 coding sequence is TGTGCCACCCGGTCCACCGGACAGGGTGCGGGAAACATTCAGTACTTC. Full variable domain (remainder filled in from reference TRBV19 and TRBJ2-4): DGGITQSPKYLFRKEGQNVTLSCEQNLNHDAMYWYRQDPGQGLRLIYYSQIVNDFQKGDIAEGYSVSREKKESFPLTVTSAQKNPTAFYLCATRSTGQGAGNIQYFGAGTRLSVL.

V is TRBV2 and J is TRBJ2-3, with D unresolved. CDR1 is SNHLY, CDR2 FYNNEI, per germline. Trimming took 2 bases from V and 6 from J, leaving 12 bases between them. The CDR3 sequence is 14 residues long. The CDR3 sequence: CASSEFVLGDTQYF. DNA of the CDR3: TGTGCCAGCAGTGAATTCGTCCTGGGGGATACGCAGTATTTT.

The J gene is TRBJ2-7, the V gene TRBV6-4, with D possibly TRBD1 on 6 matching bases. CDR1 is MRHNA, CDR2 SNTAGT, per germline. Trimming shortened V by 9 bases and J by 2 bases, and 14 bases separated the two germline ends. The CDR3 runs 13 residues. The chain's CDR3 is CARPDSGTYEQYF. The CDR3 nucleotides are TGTGCCAGGCCGGACAGTGGGACCTACGAGCAGTACTTC.

This chain connects TRBV7-4 to TRBJ2-2; 8 nucleotides agree with TRBD2. This CDR3 has 17 residues. The junction had 9 bases not matched to a gene; V was cut back by 5 bases and J by 1 base. Per the germline V gene, CDR1 is SGHVT and CDR2 is SQSDAQ. Written as DNA, the CDR3 is TGTGCCAGCAGCCCTAGTTCGCTAGCGGGGAACACCGGGGAGCTGTTTTTT. It is translated as CASSPSSLAGNTGELFF. The full variable domain, completed using reference TRBV7-4 and TRBJ2-2, is GAGVSQSPRYKVAKRGRDVALRCDSISGHVTLYWYRQTLGQGSEVLTYSQSDAQRDKSGRPSGRFSAERPERSVSTLKIQRTEQGDSAVYLCASSPSSLAGNTGELFFGEGSRLTVL.

This clone was seen just once. This chain links TRBV6-6 with TRBJ1-1; 9 nucleotides agree with TRBD1. V lost 4 bases and J lost 5; bases outside the gene matches: 5. CDR3 length: 14 amino acids. Germline V gene lookup returns CDR1 MNHNY and CDR2 SVGAGI (reference sequence). The CDR3 protein is CASSWGTGRTEAFF. The CDR3 bases are TGTGCCAGCAGTTGGGGGACAGGGCGGACTGAAGCTTTCTTT.

This clone occurred once. The CDR3 is CASSQGGGTSWETQYF. In nucleotides, the CDR3 is TGTGCCAGCAGCCAAGGGGGGGGGACTAGCTGGGAGACCCAGTACTTC. The rearrangement links TRBV4-2 to TRBJ2-5; TRBD2 agrees at 9 bases. J gave up 5 bases and V 1 base, and 8 bases lay outside the gene matches. Germline-derived CDR1 and CDR2 are LGHNA and YNFKEQ. The CDR3 extends over 16 amino acids.

The V and J genes are TRBV6-6 and TRBJ2-7; a possible D gene is TRBD2 (6 bases). Germline V gene data show CDR1 as MNHNY and CDR2 as SVGAGI (reference sequence). Trimming left V 2 bases short and J 7 bases short, with 12 bases between. This CDR3 contains 13 residues. DNA of the CDR3: TGTGCCAGCAGTTACCCCGGACGGGGGGAGCAGTACTTC. Residues: CASSYPGRGEQYF.

This chain uses TRBV7-9 with TRBJ1-1, with D maybe TRBD1 (5 bases). Trimming removed 5 bases from V and 5 bases from J, with 18 bases in between. This CDR3 has 15 amino acids. Germline V gene data show CDR1 as SEHNR and CDR2 as FQNEAQ (reference sequence). The CDR3 DNA sequence: TGTGCCAGCAGCCCGCCGGACGGGGGAGGGACTGAAGCTTTCTTT. Protein: CASSPPDGGGTEAFF.

The chain uses TRBV7-2 and TRBJ2-4, with 9 bases that match TRBD2. CDR1 and CDR2 from the germline V gene are SGHTA and FQGNSA. The CDR3 is 17 residues long. The J segment lost 1 base and the V segment lost 1 base, leaving 5 bases of the junction unmatched. This CDR3 reads CASSLEASGVAKNIQYF. Written as DNA, the CDR3 is TGTGCCAGCAGCTTAGAAGCTAGCGGGGTCGCCAAAAACATTCAGTACTTC.

The gene calls are TRBV10-1 and TRBJ2-7, with 8 positions matching TRBD1. V shed 5 bases, J shed 6 bases, and the junction held 6 bases outside the gene matches. The CDR3 length is 13 residues. Germline V gene lookup returns CDR1 WNHNN and CDR2 SYGVQD (reference sequence). The CDR3: CASSLQGVGEQYF. The CDR3 DNA reads TGCGCCAGCAGTTTACAGGGGGTCGGCGAGCAGTACTTC.

The rearrangement uses TRBV19 and TRBJ2-3; D uncertain. The CDR3 runs to 11 residues. V was cut by 3 bases and J by 4 bases, with 2 bases left in between. CDR1 is LNHDA, CDR2 SQIVND, per germline (reference sequence). The CDR3 region is CASSMADTQYF. The CDR3 DNA reads TGTGCCAGTAGTATGGCAGATACGCAGTATTTT.

The chain uses TRBV7-2 and TRBJ2-1, with 8 bases matching TRBD1. CDR3 length: 12 residues. Germline V CDR1 and CDR2: SGHTA, FQGNSA. V lost 3 bases and J lost 14; bases outside the gene matches: 6. The CDR3 DNA reads as TGTGCCAGCAGCTTTCGCCAGGGGGCGAAGTTCTTC. Its protein product is CASSFRQGAKFF.

In DNA form, the CDR3 reads TGTGCCAGCAGCTTAAAGGGAGTAAGGATTGGGGGTTATGGCTACACCTTC. Residues: CASSLKGVRIGGYGYTF. The rearrangement links TRBV7-8 to TRBJ1-2; D possibly corresponds to TRBD1 (5 bases). V lost 2 bases and J lost 5, with 21 bases in between. The CDR3 contains 17 residues. Germline V gene lookup returns CDR1 SGHVS and CDR2 FQNEAQ.

V is TRBV5-1 and J is TRBJ2-1, with D perhaps matching TRBD2 (6 bases). Germline loops: CDR1 SGHRS, CDR2 YFSETQ. This CDR3 contains 16 residues. V shed 6 bases and J shed 0 bases, with 16 bases lying between them. CDR3 protein: CASTSNGGGSYNEQFF. CDR3 bases: TGCGCCAGCACTTCTAACGGGGGAGGCTCCTACAATGAGCAGTTCTTC.

The chain has TRBV4-3 and TRBJ1-5; D ambiguous. Germline V gene lookup returns CDR1 LGHNA and CDR2 YSLEER. V gave up 4 bases and J gave up 1 base, with 11 bases separating them. This CDR3 comprises 15 residues. CDR3 protein: CASSPVVGSNQPQHF. The CDR3 nucleotides are TGCGCCAGCAGCCCAGTTGTGGGGAGCAATCAGCCCCAGCATTTT.

The CDR3, as DNA: TGTGCCAGCAGCTTAGCGGCAGGGATGCACGAGCAGTACTTC. Residues: CASSLAAGMHEQYF. The J gene is TRBJ2-7, the V gene TRBV7-9; a weak D match, TRBD1 (5 bases). V gave up 0 bases and J gave up 5 bases, with 11 bases separating them. This CDR3 comprises 14 residues. Germline assignment: CDR1 SEHNR and CDR2 FQNEAQ (reference sequence).

Only one count was recorded for this clone. The CDR3 region has the DNA TGTGCCAGCAGTTGGCCAGGGGCGTCTGCCTACGAGCAGTACTTC. This encodes CASSWPGASAYEQYF. The rearrangement uses TRBV6-5 and TRBJ2-7, with D perhaps TRBD1 (6 bases). The ends were cut back, 4 bases at V and 2 bases at J, with 15 bases in the middle. Germline CDR1 MNHEY, CDR2 SVGAGI. The length of the CDR3 is 15 residues.

The rearrangement joins TRBV19 to TRBJ2-5; D ambiguous. The CDR3 covers 15 residues. CDR1 LNHDA and CDR2 SQIVND come from the germline V gene (reference sequence). Deletions cut 4 bases from V and 4 bases from J, with 16 bases between. The DNA for the CDR3 is TGTGCCAGTAGTACCTCCGGGCCACGAAGAGAGACCCAGTACTTC. It codes for CASSTSGPRRETQYF.

The J gene is TRBJ1-3, the V gene TRBV5-1; TRBD1 might be the D (5 bases). Trimming stripped 3 bases from V and 4 bases from J, with 8 bases between. The CDR3 has 13 amino acids. Germline V lookup: CDR1 SGHRS, CDR2 YFSETQ. CDR3 DNA: TGCGCCAGCAGCTGGGGGGAAGGAAACACCATATATTTT. It encodes CASSWGEGNTIYF.

Only one count was recorded for this clone. V and J are TRBV11-3 and TRBJ1-1; D gene ambiguous. This CDR3 is built from 13 residues. Looked up from germline, CDR1 is SGHNT and CDR2 is YENEEA. The V and J ends lost 0 bases and 2 bases respectively, with 4 bases between them. The CDR3 DNA is TGTGCCAGCAGCTTAGAAGAAAACACTGAAGCTTTCTTT. Amino acid sequence: CASSLEENTEAFF.

The V and J genes are TRBV21-1 and TRBJ2-7; the table assigns TRBD2, which was not confirmed against the DNA. TRBV21-1 is a known pseudogene. CDR3 length equals 17 residues. DNA of the CDR3: TGTGCCAGCAGCAAAGCGAAGATGGAGGTCACCTGCGACGAGCAGTACTTC. It is translated as CASSKAKMEVTCDEQYF.

CDR3 loop: CASSYGPMDEQYF. In DNA, the CDR3 is TGTGCCAGCAGTTATGGGCCCATGGACGAGCAGTACTTC. The V call is TRBV6-5, the J call TRBJ2-7; D gene uncertain. V lost 3 bases to trimming and J lost 5 bases, with 11 bases between them. Germline V gene sequence: CDR1 MNHEY, CDR2 SVGAGI. The CDR3 contains 13 residues.

The chain employs TRBV29-1 and TRBJ1-1, with a possible D match to TRBD1 (6 bases). In germline, CDR1 is SQVTM, CDR2 ANQGSEA. This CDR3 comprises 13 residues. Trimming left V 1 base short and J 0 bases short, with 6 bases between. CDR3 amino acids: CSVEAGVNTEAFF. The CDR3 DNA reads TGCAGCGTTGAAGCAGGGGTGAACACTGAAGCTTTCTTT.